This note documents a single TCR beta chain sequence. These data are taken from a study of blood T cell repertoires in COVID-19. Study context: Sites in the United States, Italy and Spain provided acute and convalescent COVID-19 samples.

Sequenced by immunoSEQ multiplex PCR; TCRdb stores in-frame clones only, minus some. The profile shows approximately 220,000 clones, 84% of them singletons. The junction had 9 bases not matched to a gene; V was cut back by 6 bases and J by 4 bases. The CDR3 totals 15 residues. Germline values: CDR1 MNHNY, CDR2 SVGAGI (reference sequence). The source of this sequence is a woman aged 60-75 years with acute or convalescent COVID-19. Material: peripheral blood. J is TRBJ2-7 and V is TRBV6-6; 10 bases align to TRBD2. CDR3 protein: CASSVSPAGGYEQYF. The CDR3 nucleotides read TGTGCCAGCAGCGTGAGCCCAGCGGGGGGGTACGAGCAGTACTTC.